A selection of T cell receptor beta chains follows, all from one sample in a study of cytomegalovirus exposure and HLA in healthy donors. Clones were read by immunoSEQ multiplex PCR, and TCRdb kept only the in-frame ones, dropping some. Altogether about 260,000 clones are present, less than 95% being singletons, with the ten largest covering approximately 3.1%. Sample: PBMCs. The receptor source for this set is a woman aged 30 to 39 in good health and CMV-seronegative. Both conserved end residues are part of each CDR3. The order of the fields is D gene, clone size, V gene, J gene, CDR3 DNA, CDR3 protein. D genes are given only for firm matches. A clone size is listed for some rows: how often the clone was seen (once, few, many), or a class if it is expanded.

D: TRBD2
size: .
V: TRBV7-3
J: TRBJ2-1
DNA: TGTGCCAGCAGCTTAAATCCTAGCGGGAGGGCCGCCGATGAGCAGTTCTTC
CDR3: CASSLNPSGRAADEQFF

D: TRBD2
size: once
V: TRBV9
J: TRBJ2-3
DNA: TGTGCCAGCAGCGTAGCTACAGAACCGCCGACTAGCGGGGTGGGGGATACGCAGTATTTT
CDR3: CASSVATEPPTSGVGDTQYF

D: .
size: .
V: TRBV7-8
J: TRBJ2-7
DNA: TGTGCCAGCAGCGGGGGGTTCGGGGCAGGGCGGTCCTACGAGCAGTACTTC
CDR3: CASSGGFGAGRSYEQYF

D: .
size: .
V: TRBV5-8
J: TRBJ2-7
DNA: TGTGCCAGCAGCTTGCAGGAGGCGAGCTACGAGCAGTACTTC
CDR3: CASSLQEASYEQYF

D: TRBD2
size: .
V: TRBV5-4
J: TRBJ2-5
DNA: TGTGCCAGCAGCTCAGGACTAGCGAGGCAAGAGACCCAGTACTTC
CDR3: CASSSGLARQETQYF

D: TRBD1
size: .
V: TRBV28
J: TRBJ1-2
DNA: TGTGCCAGCAGGAAGACAGGGGGCTATGGCTACACCTTC
CDR3: CASRKTGGYGYTF

D: TRBD2
size: once
V: TRBV11-3
J: TRBJ2-2
DNA: TGTGCCAGCAGTTCCGGACTAGCGGGCAACACCGGGGAGCTGTTTTTT
CDR3: CASSSGLAGNTGELFF

D: .
size: .
V: TRBV4-1
J: TRBJ2-2
DNA: TGCGCCAGCAGCTACCCCGGGGTCACCGGGGAGCTGTTTTTT
CDR3: CASSYPGVTGELFF

D: .
size: .
V: TRBV5-4
J: TRBJ2-5
DNA: TGTGCCAGCAGCCAAGACTTGGTCTCTTGGGGCGAGACCCAGTACTTC
CDR3: CASSQDLVSWGETQYF

D: .
size: .
V: TRBV2
J: TRBJ2-7
DNA: TGTGCCTCCCAACCGGGCTGGGGGATCAAGCAGTACTTC
CDR3: CASQPGWGIKQYF

D: .
size: .
V: TRBV9
J: TRBJ1-2
DNA: TGTGCCAGCAGCGTAGACCCAGGGGAGTCCGCCTATGGCTACACCTTC
CDR3: CASSVDPGESAYGYTF

D: .
size: .
V: TRBV29-1
J: TRBJ2-2
DNA: TGCAGCGTTGATCCAGGGAACACCGGGGAGCTGTTTTTT
CDR3: CSVDPGNTGELFF

D: .
size: once
V: TRBV7-9
J: TRBJ2-2
DNA: TGTGCCAGCAGCTTGTTTCCCGGGGAGCTGTTTTTT
CDR3: CASSLFPGELFF

D: TRBD2
size: .
V: TRBV5-1
J: TRBJ2-1
DNA: TGCGCCAGCGGGCTTGGCGGCGGGAGGGCCGACAATGAGCAGTTCTTC
CDR3: CASGLGGGRADNEQFF

D: TRBD2
size: .
V: TRBV27
J: TRBJ2-1
DNA: TGTGCCAGCAGCCCGACTAGCGGGAGAAACTTTCTCTACAATGAGCAGTTCTTC
CDR3: CASSPTSGRNFLYNEQFF

D: TRBD1
size: .
V: TRBV7-3
J: TRBJ2-3
DNA: TGTGCCAGCAGCTTAACAGGGGGCGTCTCAGATACGCAGTATTTT
CDR3: CASSLTGGVSDTQYF

D: .
size: .
V: TRBV6-5
J: TRBJ2-1
DNA: TGTGCCAGCAGTAAACCGAGCGAAGACAATGAGCAGTTCTTC
CDR3: CASSKPSEDNEQFF

D: .
size: .
V: TRBV6-1
J: TRBJ2-1
DNA: TGTGCCAGCAGCGAATTAGACTTCCTGAAATCCTACAATGAGCAGTTCTTC
CDR3: CASSELDFLKSYNEQFF

D: TRBD2
size: .
V: TRBV4-1
J: TRBJ2-7
DNA: TGCGCCAGCAGCCAAGATCCTAGCGGAGGCGAGCAGTACTTC
CDR3: CASSQDPSGGEQYF

D: .
size: .
V: TRBV7-9
J: TRBJ2-7
DNA: TGTGCCAGCAGCTCCACGAGAGCCCTGGGTCAGGGGATCTACGAGCAGTACTTC
CDR3: CASSSTRALGQGIYEQYF

D: .
size: .
V: TRBV7-9
J: TRBJ2-7
DNA: TGTGCCAGCAGCGATCAGGGGTCGCGCTACGAGCAGTACTTC
CDR3: CASSDQGSRYEQYF

D: .
size: once
V: TRBV27
J: TRBJ2-1
DNA: TGTGCCAGCAGTTTAAATAGGGTCAATGAGCAGTTCTTC
CDR3: CASSLNRVNEQFF

D: TRBD2
size: .
V: TRBV7-2
J: TRBJ2-7
DNA: TGTGCCAGCAGCTTAGTGAGAAGCGGGAGTTTGAACGAGCAGTACTTC
CDR3: CASSLVRSGSLNEQYF

D: TRBD2
size: .
V: TRBV5-1
J: TRBJ2-1
DNA: TGCGCCAGCAGCTTTAGAGTTGCGGGAGGCGGTAGCGGGGAGCAGTTCTTC
CDR3: CASSFRVAGGGSGEQFF

D: TRBD1
size: .
V: TRBV13
J: TRBJ2-7
DNA: TGTGCCAGCAGCTACGGACAGGGCGTGTGGGACGAGCAGTACTTC
CDR3: CASSYGQGVWDEQYF

D: .
size: .
V: TRBV30
J: TRBJ2-1
DNA: TGTGCCTGGACGTCGCAGACTATCTCCTACAATGAGCAGTTCTTC
CDR3: CAWTSQTISYNEQFF

D: .
size: .
V: TRBV19
J: TRBJ2-7
DNA: TGTGCCAGTACCCCAGGAGGCCTGAACGAGCAGTACTTC
CDR3: CASTPGGLNEQYF

D: .
size: .
V: TRBV5-6
J: TRBJ1-5
DNA: TGTGCCAGCAGCTTGGAGTCGGGGAATCAGCCCCAGCATTTT
CDR3: CASSLESGNQPQHF

D: TRBD1
size: .
V: TRBV28
J: TRBJ1-5
DNA: TGTGCCAGCAGACCTAGGACAGGGGGAGCGAGTCAGCCCCAGCATTTT
CDR3: CASRPRTGGASQPQHF

D: .
size: .
V: TRBV18
J: TRBJ2-3
DNA: TGTGCCAGCTCACCACTGCCGACAGGATCCACAGATACGCAGTATTTT
CDR3: CASSPLPTGSTDTQYF

D: .
size: .
V: TRBV13
J: TRBJ2-7
DNA: TGTGCCAGCAGCTTAGGGAGTAGAAACTACGAGCAGTACTTC
CDR3: CASSLGSRNYEQYF

D: .
size: .
V: TRBV2
J: TRBJ2-5
DNA: TGTGCCAGCAGTGAAGCGCTTCTGGGATTGGAGGAGACCCAGTACTTC
CDR3: CASSEALLGLEETQYF

D: .
size: many
V: TRBV5-4
J: TRBJ2-3
DNA: TGTGCCAGCAGCTTGGAGCTAGCGAGTAACACAGATACGCAGTATTTT
CDR3: CASSLELASNTDTQYF

D: TRBD1
size: .
V: TRBV25-1
J: TRBJ2-3
DNA: TGTGCCAGCAGCCGACAGGGGGCGCTTGATACGCAGTATTTT
CDR3: CASSRQGALDTQYF

D: .
size: .
V: TRBV6-4
J: TRBJ1-1
DNA: TGTGCCAGCAGTAGTTCGGCGAACACTGAAGCTTTCTTT
CDR3: CASSSSANTEAFF

D: .
size: .
V: TRBV15
J: TRBJ2-7
DNA: TGTGCCACCAGCAGAGTGGGGGAGCCCTACGAGCAGTACTTC
CDR3: CATSRVGEPYEQYF

D: TRBD1
size: .
V: TRBV13
J: TRBJ2-5
DNA: TGTGCCAGCAGCGCAGGGACAGGGGGTGGAGAGACCCAGTACTTC
CDR3: CASSAGTGGGETQYF

D: TRBD1
size: .
V: TRBV6-1
J: TRBJ2-7
DNA: TGTGCCAGCAGTGAACGGGCCGGGACAGGGGGCAACGAGCAGTACTTC
CDR3: CASSERAGTGGNEQYF

D: .
size: once
V: TRBV15
J: TRBJ2-3
DNA: TGTGCCACCAAACAGCCGGAGAGCACAGATACGCAGTATTTT
CDR3: CATKQPESTDTQYF

D: .
size: .
V: TRBV4-3
J: TRBJ2-5
DNA: TGCGCCAGCAGCCAAGAGGCGCAAGAGACCCAGTACTTC
CDR3: CASSQEAQETQYF

D: .
size: once
V: TRBV28
J: TRBJ2-4
DNA: TGTGCCAGTACGTCTTATCTACATCAACTAGCCAAAAACATTCAGTACTTT
CDR3: CASTSYLHQLAKNIQYF

D: TRBD2
size: .
V: TRBV7-3
J: TRBJ2-7
DNA: TGTGCCAGCAGCTTAAAATGGGGACTAGCCGATACCTACGAGCAGTACTTC
CDR3: CASSLKWGLADTYEQYF

D: TRBD1
size: .
V: TRBV9
J: TRBJ2-7
DNA: TGTGCCAGCAGCGTAGGGGACAGGGGTTACGAGCAGTACTTC
CDR3: CASSVGDRGYEQYF

D: TRBD2
size: few
V: TRBV5-1
J: TRBJ2-4
DNA: TGCGCCAGCAGTTCCGGACTAGCGGGGCTGCTAGCCAAAAACATTCAGTACTTC
CDR3: CASSSGLAGLLAKNIQYF

D: .
size: .
V: TRBV9
J: TRBJ2-7
DNA: TGTGCCAGCAGCGTAGCCGCGGAAGACGAGCAGTACTTC
CDR3: CASSVAAEDEQYF

D: .
size: .
V: TRBV6-5
J: TRBJ1-1
DNA: TGTGCCAGCAGACCCCGGGGAACTGAAGCTTTCTTT
CDR3: CASRPRGTEAFF

D: .
size: few
V: TRBV7-2
J: TRBJ2-7
DNA: TGTGCCAGCAGCTTAGCGTCGAGCACAGGGACCATGTACGAGCAGTACTTC
CDR3: CASSLASSTGTMYEQYF

D: .
size: once
V: TRBV11-2
J: TRBJ1-1
DNA: TGTGCCAGCAGCTTAGGGGGGGAGGGCACTGAAGCTTTCTTT
CDR3: CASSLGGEGTEAFF

D: .
size: .
V: TRBV6-5
J: TRBJ2-7
DNA: TGTGCCAGCAGTTATGCCGGCACCTACGAGCAGTACTTC
CDR3: CASSYAGTYEQYF

D: TRBD1
size: .
V: TRBV6-5
J: TRBJ2-7
DNA: TGTGCCAGCAGTCCAACCACAGGGGGCGGCGAGCAGTACTTC
CDR3: CASSPTTGGGEQYF

D: .
size: .
V: TRBV11-2
J: TRBJ2-1
DNA: TGTGCCAGCAGGGACACCGCCAGGACCGTAGAGTTCTTC
CDR3: CASRDTARTVEFF

D: TRBD2
size: .
V: TRBV28
J: TRBJ2-7
DNA: TGTGCCAGCAGTATAGGACTAGCGGGGGTCTACGAGCAGTACTTC
CDR3: CASSIGLAGVYEQYF

D: TRBD1
size: .
V: TRBV29-1
J: TRBJ2-2
DNA: TGCAGCGTTCGGCTCCAGGGGGAGACCGGGGAGCTGTTTTTT
CDR3: CSVRLQGETGELFF

D: TRBD2
size: .
V: TRBV5-1
J: TRBJ2-1
DNA: TGCGCCAGCAGCCCGGGACTAGCGGGAGGGGGGAATGAGCAGTTCTTC
CDR3: CASSPGLAGGGNEQFF

D: .
size: .
V: TRBV5-5
J: TRBJ2-3
DNA: TGTGCCAGCAGCTTTGGGGGCCGGGGGAGCACAGATACGCAGTATTTT
CDR3: CASSFGGRGSTDTQYF

D: TRBD2
size: once
V: TRBV27
J: TRBJ2-2
DNA: TGTGCCAGCAGGACTAGCGGGAGGGCCACCGGGGAGCTGTTTTTT
CDR3: CASRTSGRATGELFF

D: .
size: .
V: TRBV4-1
J: TRBJ2-1
DNA: TGCGCCAGCAGCCAACCGGGGCCGACTAAACGGGAGCAGTTCTTC
CDR3: CASSQPGPTKREQFF

D: TRBD2
size: once
V: TRBV10-2
J: TRBJ2-1
DNA: TGCGCCAGCAGTGCACCCACCTTTAGCGGGAGTGGTGACAATGAGCAGTTCTTC
CDR3: CASSAPTFSGSGDNEQFF